This entry lists 17 T cell receptor beta chains sequenced from one sample in a study of shared clonotypes between healthy human individuals. TCRdb's table, derived via immunoSEQ multiplex PCR, lists solely in-frame clones and lacks some. The sample records roughly 810,000 clones, 90% to 97% being singletons. Only CD45RO-negative cells positively selected for CCR7 counted as naive CD8 cells, so terminally differentiated effector memory CD45RA+ cells were excluded. What was sequenced was naive CD8+ T cells sorted from blood. All receptors come from a man aged 30 to 39 in good health.

This clone was found once. This sequence joins TRBV30 and TRBJ1-1; D is unclear. This CDR3 is built from 12 residues. V lost 2 bases to trimming and J lost 6 bases, with 10 bases between them. The germline CDR1 and CDR2 sequences are GTSNPN and SVGIG (reference sequence). CDR3 region: CAWSHRLSEAFF. The DNA of the CDR3 is TGTGCCTGGAGTCATAGATTGTCTGAAGCTTTCTTT.

A single count supports this clone. V and J are TRBV7-9 and TRBJ2-2, with D unclear. CDR3 length: 14 residues. The V and J ends lost 5 bases and 9 bases respectively, with 16 bases between them. Germline V gene data show CDR1 as SEHNR and CDR2 as FQNEAQ (reference sequence). CDR3 sequence: CASSPRTPRRELFF. CDR3 DNA sequence: TGTGCCAGCAGCCCTCGGACCCCCCGCCGGGAGCTGTTTTTT.

The J gene is TRBJ1-5, the V gene TRBV6-1; D unresolved. Trimming pared 3 bases from V and 0 bases from J, leaving 12 bases between. Germline values: CDR1 MNHNS, CDR2 SASEGT. This CDR3 comprises 16 residues. The CDR3: CASSESYGYSNQPQHF. CDR3 DNA sequence: TGTGCCAGCAGTGAGTCTTATGGGTATAGCAATCAGCCCCAGCATTTT.

This clone was found once. The chain uses TRBV30 and TRBJ2-1, with TRBD2 identical over 7 bases. Germline V gene lookup returns CDR1 GTSNPN and CDR2 SVGIG (reference sequence). This CDR3 has 15 amino acids. J gave up 9 bases and V 4 bases, and 15 bases lay outside the gene matches. The CDR3: CAWKDPSGKTCEQFF. As DNA, the CDR3 is TGTGCCTGGAAAGATCCTAGCGGTAAGACATGTGAGCAGTTCTTC.

The chain recombines TRBV4-2 with TRBJ2-7, with D unresolved. Looked up from germline, CDR1 is LGHNA and CDR2 is YNFKEQ. This CDR3 spans 16 amino acids. The V end lost 5 bases, the J end lost 0 bases, and 17 bases lay between the germline ends. The CDR3: CASSYPLSGSSYEQYF. CDR3 coding DNA: TGTGCCAGCAGCTACCCCTTAAGTGGCAGCTCCTACGAGCAGTACTTC.

The chain uses TRBV5-1 and TRBJ1-1; D gene ambiguous. V dropped 3 bases and J dropped 11 bases, with 11 bases sitting between them. Per germline, CDR1 SGHRS and CDR2 YFSETQ. The CDR3 extends over 11 amino acids. The CDR3 protein is CASSSALGAFF. The DNA of the CDR3 is TGCGCCAGCAGCTCGGCCCTTGGGGCTTTCTTT.

The chain employs TRBV25-1 and TRBJ2-1; no clear D. The CDR3 consists of 11 residues. Germline V gene data show CDR1 as MGHDK and CDR2 as SYGVNS. V lost 5 bases to trimming and J lost 9 bases, with 8 bases between them. The CDR3 spells CASSSLAEQFF. The DNA for the CDR3 is TGTGCCAGCAGTTCGTTGGCTGAGCAGTTCTTC.

V usage is TRBV1 and J usage is TRBJ2-5; the DNA was not used to check the table's D call, TRBD2. TRBV1 is noted as a pseudogene. The CDR3 has 20 amino acids. The DNA of the CDR3 is TGCACCAGCAGCCAAGAGAGGGGACTAGGGGTTTTCCGGCGCAAAGAGACCCAGTACTTC. Amino acid sequence: CTSSQERGLGVFRRKETQYF.

This sequence joins TRBV9 and TRBJ1-2; D might be TRBD1 (5 bases). The CDR3 covers 15 residues. Trimming stripped 0 bases from V and 4 bases from J, with 13 bases between. Germline CDR1 and CDR2: SGDLS and YYNGEE. CDR3 in DNA: TGTGCCAGCAGCGTAGGAGGTCCAGGGCCCTATGGCTACACCTTC. Translating it yields CASSVGGPGPYGYTF.

The J gene is TRBJ2-7, the V gene TRBV9, with 10 bases lining up with TRBD1. The CDR3 covers 14 residues. With V trimmed by 4 bases and J by 5 bases, 6 bases remained unmatched. Germline-derived CDR1 and CDR2 are SGDLS and YYNGEE. CDR3 nucleotides: TGTGCCAGCAGCACCACCGGGACAGGGGACGAGCAGTACTTC. Its protein product is CASSTTGTGDEQYF.

The chain recombines TRBV14 with TRBJ2-1; possibly TRBD1 for D (8 bases). The germline gives CDR1 SGHDN, CDR2 FVKESK. Trimming left V 1 base short and J 5 bases short, with 15 bases between. This CDR3 has 16 residues. CDR3 region: CASSQGRTGRDNEQFF. Here the CDR3 DNA reads TGTGCCAGCAGCCAAGGCCGGACAGGGAGGGACAATGAGCAGTTCTTC.

This rearrangement joins TRBV29-1 to TRBJ2-1; tentative D call: TRBD2 (6 bases). The germline V gene encodes CDR1 SQVTM and CDR2 ANQGSEA. This CDR3 has 14 amino acids. V was clipped by 4 bases and J by 5 bases, with 15 bases between them. The CDR3 sequence is CSVVPPGLNNEQFF. The CDR3, as DNA: TGCAGCGTTGTTCCTCCGGGACTTAACAATGAGCAGTTCTTC.

The genes are TRBV13 and TRBJ2-3; the D call may be TRBD1 or TRBD2 (5 bases each). This CDR3 region has 17 residues. Germline lookup yields CDR1 PRHDT and CDR2 FYEKMQ (reference sequence). V lost 2 bases, J lost 0 bases, and 15 bases lay in between. The CDR3 here is CASSLTPGTASTDTQYF. CDR3 coding DNA: TGTGCCAGCAGCTTAACGCCTGGGACGGCAAGCACAGATACGCAGTATTTT. Full variable domain (remainder filled in from reference TRBV13 and TRBJ2-3): AAGVIQSPRHLIKEKRETATLKCYPIPRHDTVYWYQQGPGQDPQFLISFYEKMQSDKGSIPDRFSAQQFSDYHSELNMSSLELGDSALYFCASSLTPGTASTDTQYFGPGTRLTVL.

The genes are TRBV29-1 and TRBJ2-7; 8 bases are shared with TRBD1. The CDR3 consists of 15 residues. The V segment lost 2 bases and the J segment 3 bases; nucleotides outside the gene matches: 9. Germline CDR1 is SQVTM and CDR2 is ANQGSEA. The CDR3 reads CSVERPQGAIYEQYF. The CDR3 nucleotides are TGCAGCGTTGAACGGCCCCAGGGGGCGATCTACGAGCAGTACTTC.

For the CDR3, the DNA is TGCAGCGTTGGAGGGGCGCAGGGTAACACTGAAGCTTTCTTT. Residues: CSVGGAQGNTEAFF. V is TRBV29-1 and J is TRBJ1-1; a possible D gene is TRBD1 (5 bases). Trimming cost V 4 bases and J 2 bases, with 14 bases left between them. The CDR3 is made up of 14 amino acids. Germline CDR1 reads SQVTM; CDR2 reads ANQGSEA. Variable domain in full (rest from reference TRBV29-1 and TRBJ1-1): SAVISQKPSRDICQRGTSLTIQCQVDSQVTMMFWYRQQPGQSLTLIATANQGSEATYESGFVIDKFPISRPNLTFSTLTVSNMSPEDSSIYLCSVGGAQGNTEAFFGQGTRLTVV.

A note on this clone: The sample has other DNA sequences that encode this CDR3 too. The chain combines TRBV9 with TRBJ2-2; D is undetermined. The CDR3 sequence is 11 residues long. Germline-derived CDR1 and CDR2 are SGDLS and YYNGEE. The V end lost 0 bases, the J end lost 6 bases, and 0 bases lay between the germline ends. The CDR3 bases are TGTGCCAGCAGCGTAGCCGGGGAGCTGTTTTTT. As protein: CASSVAGELFF.

V usage is TRBV29-1 and J usage is TRBJ2-7, with D uncertain. Germline V CDR1 and CDR2: SQVTM, ANQGSEA. With 4 bases removed from V and 3 bases from J, the gap between germline ends came to 10 bases. The CDR3 covers 12 residues. CDR3 residues: CSVGPGVYEQYF. DNA of the CDR3: TGCAGCGTTGGGCCGGGTGTCTACGAGCAGTACTTC.